The 5 T cell receptor beta chains below all came from one sample that was sequenced in a study of T cells after somatic rescue of genetic block. Profiling relied on immunoSEQ multiplex PCR, and the TCRdb table lists in-frame clones only, not all of them. The sample lists some 90,000 clones, 80% to 90% occurring once. Sequenced: peripheral blood mononuclear cells (PBMCs). Every receptor here comes from a woman between 18 and 30 years old.

The chain joins TRBV6-6 to TRBJ2-6; no definite D call. The CDR3 runs to 15 residues. CDR1 and CDR2 from the germline V gene are MNHNY and SVGAGI (reference sequence). The ends were cut back, 8 bases at V and 1 base at J, with 12 bases in the middle. DNA for the CDR3: TGTGCCAGCCAAGAGAGACGGTCTGGGGCCAACGTCCTGACTTTC. Protein product: CASQERRSGANVLTF.

The V and J genes are TRBV27 and TRBJ2-3; D uncertain. There are 16 residues in the CDR3. V was trimmed by 4 bases and J by 2 bases, leaving 16 bases between them. CDR1 and CDR2 from the germline V gene are MNHEY and SMNVEV (reference sequence). The CDR3 DNA reads as TGTGCCAGCAGTTCCCTCACTGAGGCCCTCACAGATACGCAGTATTTT. Its protein is CASSSLTEALTDTQYF.

The chain employs TRBV30 and TRBJ2-7; no clear D gene. Germline V gene sequence: CDR1 GTSNPN, CDR2 SVGIG (reference sequence). Trimming left V 4 bases short and J 2 bases short, with 9 bases between. The CDR3 spans 12 residues. The CDR3 DNA follows: TGTGCCTGGACTTTAGGGCCCTACGAGCAGTACTTC. It translates to CAWTLGPYEQYF.

The V call is TRBV4-3, the J call TRBJ1-2; possible D gene TRBD1, 5 bases. With 0 bases removed from V and 3 bases from J, the gap between germline ends came to 11 bases. The CDR3 contains 15 residues. Germline loops: CDR1 LGHNA, CDR2 YSLEER. As DNA, the CDR3 is TGCGCCAGCAGCCAAGATTGGCAGGGCGACTATGGCTACACCTTC. It encodes CASSQDWQGDYGYTF.

The chain has TRBV2 and TRBJ2-7; 7 bases are shared with TRBD1. Germline V gene lookup returns CDR1 SNHLY and CDR2 FYNNEI. The trim removed 8 bases at V and 3 bases at J, leaving 10 bases unmatched. This CDR3 spans 14 amino acids. The CDR3: CASGRQGFFYEQYF. In DNA form, the CDR3 reads TGTGCCAGCGGGAGACAGGGTTTCTTCTACGAGCAGTACTTC.